This passage covers 10 T cell receptor beta chains from one sample sequenced in a study of T cell repertoires in cytomegalovirus infection. A single record per CDR3 protein comes from TCRdb applying MiXCR to the reads. Counted here are some 600,000 distinct CDR3 sequences, roughly a quarter occurring once; the ten biggest clones make up 8%. Sequenced material: CD8+ T cells from PBMCs. Receptors were obtained from a human donor in good health (CMV status not recorded). Some clones in this sample may be carry-over from other donors' samples.

This clonotype was recorded at least ten times. The genes are TRBV7-9 and TRBJ1-1; 7 bases align to TRBD1. CDR1 SEHNR and CDR2 FQNEAQ come from the germline V gene (reference sequence). The CDR3 extends over 11 amino acids. Trimming removed 5 bases from V and 10 bases from J; junction bases left unmatched: 4. The CDR3 reads CASSLGQLAFF. The CDR3 coding sequence is TGTGCCAGCAGCCTGGGACAGTTAGCTTTCTTT.

The rearrangement joins TRBV27 to TRBJ1-1; D not resolved. The V end was cut by 3 bases, the J end by 3 bases, with 8 bases between. Looked up from germline, CDR1 is MNHEY and CDR2 is SMNVEV (reference sequence). CDR3 size: 13 residues. The CDR3 nucleotides read TGTGCCAGCAGTTTCCTCAGTGACACTGAAGCTTTCTTT. The encoded protein is CASSFLSDTEAFF.

This clonotype was detected many times. The rearrangement joins TRBV6-1 to TRBJ1-5; D is ambiguous. V dropped 2 bases and J dropped 1 base, with 9 bases sitting between them. From germline, CDR1 is MNHNS and CDR2 SASEGT. This CDR3 has 15 amino acids. The CDR3 reads CASSETEESNQPQHF. The CDR3 nucleotides read TGTGCCAGCAGTGAAACCGAGGAGAGCAATCAGCCCCAGCATTTT.

This clonotype was detected only a few times. J is TRBJ2-1 and V is TRBV20-1; TRBD1 might be the D (5 bases). Germline lookup yields CDR1 DFQATT and CDR2 SNEGSKA (reference sequence). V dropped 0 bases and J dropped 9 bases, with 12 bases sitting between them. CDR3 size: 13 residues. This chain's CDR3 is CSARDQGSAEQFF. CDR3 coding DNA: TGCAGTGCTAGAGACCAGGGTTCCGCTGAGCAGTTCTTC.

In regard to this clonotype: This sequence may be a read error, since a much larger clone differs from it by one base. The rearrangement links TRBV7-4 to TRBJ2-2; TRBD2 matches 9 bases. Germline lookup yields CDR1 SGHVT and CDR2 SQSDAQ. This CDR3 comprises 15 residues. The CDR3 DNA follows: TGTGCCAGCAGCTCTAGCGGGGCTAACACCGAGGAGCTGTTTTTT. Translating gives CASSSSGANTEELFF.

The chain carries TRBV28 and TRBJ2-1; D ambiguous. Between the trimmed V and J ends, which lost 4 bases and 2 bases, there was a span of 18 bases. The CDR3 loop spans 17 amino acids. Germline V gene data show CDR1 as MDHEN and CDR2 as SYDVKM. The CDR3 loop is CASSSPTLDGTYNEQFF. CDR3 DNA: TGTGCCAGCAGTTCCCCCACCCTGGACGGTACCTACAATGAGCAGTTCTTC.

This clonotype has a handful of counts. The chain carries TRBV6-5 and TRBJ1-5; the D gene is possibly TRBD1 (5 bases). Trimming shortened V by 2 bases and J by 3 bases, and 8 bases separated the two germline ends. Germline values: CDR1 MNHEY, CDR2 SVGAGI. This CDR3 region has 14 residues. CDR3 nucleotides: TGTGCCAGCAGTTACGGGACGGACAATCAGCCCCAGCATTTT. Its protein is CASSYGTDNQPQHF.

The rearrangement joins TRBV12-3 or TRBV12-4 to TRBJ2-1; tentative D call: TRBD1 (6 bases). This CDR3 region has 14 residues. Trimming shortened V by 5 bases and J by 4 bases, and 12 bases separated the two germline ends. The CDR3 is CASSEWGLYNEQFF. In nucleotides, the CDR3 is TGTGCCAGCAGTGAGTGGGGGCTGTACAATGAGCAGTTCTTC.

The chain joins TRBV28 to TRBJ2-5; 8 bases are a match to TRBD2. J was trimmed by 3 bases and V by 1 base; bases with no gene match: 7. The CDR3 is made up of 16 amino acids. Germline V CDR1 and CDR2: MDHEN, SYDVKM. In DNA, the CDR3 is TGTGCCAGCAGTTTATTCCCAGCGGGGGAGGAAGAGACCCAGTACTTC. Translation gives CASSLFPAGEEETQYF.

V and J are TRBV9 and TRBJ2-1; D may be TRBD2 (5 bases). Trimming took off 3 bases at V and 2 bases at J, with 9 bases between the two ends. The germline gives CDR1 SGDLS, CDR2 YYNGEE. The CDR3 has 14 residues. The chain's CDR3 is CASSGSGAYNEQFF. CDR3 in DNA: TGTGCCAGCAGCGGCTCCGGGGCCTACAATGAGCAGTTCTTC.